Reported below is one TCR beta chain. Its target antigen remains unknown. Base qualities are not provided; no much larger clone lies one nucleotide away. This specimen belongs to a study of cytomegalovirus exposure and HLA in healthy donors (TCRdb year 2017). At the level of the whole study: An earlier analysis of 587 of the donors reported about 280 Gb of sequence data and roughly 120 million unique TCR beta sequences obtained from 150 million to 200 million T cells. Four to six DR-DQ haplotypes were handled as single units for association and clustering because linkage in the cohort was strong. Alongside the repertoire data, information on donor age, sex, ethnicity and CMV serostatus was compiled. Every repertoire in the discovery cohort had been generated on one and the same sequencing platform. The study aimed to test whether cataloging public T cell receptors could reveal signatures of past pathogen exposure. The genetic ancestry cluster associated with self-reported Caucasian donors included approximately 85% of the roughly 400 genotyped donors. The study used immunosequencing to profile the T cell repertoires of around 600 subjects and linked those repertoires to cytomegalovirus serostatus. Typing coverage differed by locus: A, B, C, DRB1 and DQB1 were typed in roughly 620-630 donors, DQA1 in 522, DPA1 in nearly 610, and DPB1 in roughly 470. In a later analysis, previously published TCR beta repertoires from about 640 donors were re-analyzed and high-resolution HLA genotyping was added so that TCR occurrence patterns could be studied. To decide whether each TCR beta V gene segment behaved as functional or pseudogenic, an earlier analysis of approximately 600 of the donors relied on high-throughput TCR beta sequencing. HLA typing included class I and class II loci at four-digit resolution. The study combined high-throughput TCR immunosequencing, statistical association of individual TCRs with disease status, and machine learning to predict cytomegalovirus infection status. Besides the first cohort of approximately 710 subjects, a separate validation cohort made up of 120 different subjects was used. Rather than drawing on any new phenotypic data, the later analysis identified candidate immune exposures from TCR beta sequences and the way those sequences occurred across donors. An early release covering roughly 640 HLA-typed donors comprised approximately 290 gigabases of sequencing data and some 79 million unique TCR sequences. A later genetic analysis used genome-wide SNP genotypes for about 65% of the roughly 670 donors, treating that subset as a discovery cohort. Across approximately 400 genotyped donors of the cohort, an average of about 240,000 unique TCR beta nucleotide sequences per donor were sequenced, and roughly 20% of those sequences were non-productive.

Beyond this particular receptor, the publication reports: This cohort had only TCR beta chains sequenced, and the lack of alpha or paired-chain data limited which features could be detected. In the study, around 150 TCR beta chains were listed as associated with cytomegalovirus. Strong co-occurrence of HLA alleles, especially DR and DQ, made assigning TCR associations to individual alleles difficult. In an earlier analysis of some 550 of the donors, most TCR beta V segments were observed in productive rearrangements about 87% or about 30% of the time, broadly matching IMGT annotations. Several of the top co-occurrence clusters appeared to be linked to parvovirus B19, influenza, CMV and Epstein-Barr virus, according to a later analysis. Compared with equally common non-associated chains, HLA-associated TCR beta chains in a later analysis were more clonally expanded and had lower generation probabilities. The only immune exposure information available for the cohort was CMV serostatus. Over 15 rarely observed V segments, including chromosome 9 orphons, were excluded from the earlier analysis of several hundred of the donors because counts were too low. Correlated functional status among segregating V segments might reflect linkage disequilibrium, but an unknown experimental factor could not be ruled out. Because HLA typing was unavailable for some donors at each locus, only the typed subset was used in association tests. Compared with the roughly 720-donor mean, donors in an Asian-associated ancestry cluster had fewer N-insertions in productive TCRs, according to a later genetic analysis. While some public TCRs were present in many individuals, most TCR sequences turned up only very rarely across donors. A further reported finding was that TCR beta sequences accurately predicted the HLA-A and HLA-B alleles for most subjects in the first cohort. In a later genetic analysis, a missense DCLRE1C variant was associated with V-gene and J-gene trimming of TCR beta chains, and the association was replicated in an independent cohort. In a later analysis, TCR association rates were found to vary across HLA loci, with the most associated TCRs seen for DRB1 alleles and the fewest for HLA-C alleles. Some IMGT-functional V segments, including TRBV6-2 and TRBV6-3, could not be distinguished by the 87-base-pair reads and were therefore excluded. The authors suggested that the approach could potentially be extended to other disease states and immunological phenotypes. The classifier was reported to diagnose cytomegalovirus status with high specificity and sensitivity in both the original and validation cohorts. A later analysis found that most CMV-associated TCR beta chains appeared HLA-restricted, with HLA associations seemingly driven largely by CMV exposure. Sequencing depth was assumed to be roughly uniform across donors in the presence/absence analyses, though that assumption may not hold. A few of the identified cytomegalovirus-associated TCR beta chains were confirmed in vitro to be specific for cytomegalovirus antigens. A cluster of highly shared sequence variants was judged likely to be a technical artifact of the sequencing pipeline. In a later analysis, around 17,000 TCR beta sequences were associated with specific HLA alleles at a false discovery rate of 0.05.

The library came from the immunoSEQ multiplex PCR assay. The multiplex PCR relied on a mix of 60 forward primers for TCR Vbeta segments and 13 reverse primers for TCR Jbeta segments. The CDR3 region of rearranged TCR beta genes was amplified from genomic DNA with a multiplex PCR assay. The amplified TCR beta libraries were sequenced on the Illumina HiSeq System as 87-base-pair reads. The authors' analysis ran thus. A later analysis counted tens of millions of unique TCR beta chains across the 666 repertoires, and approximately 11 million of these chains were shared by at least two donors. Raw reads were error-corrected and collapsed into unique sequences by a nearest-neighbor algorithm in which closely related sequences were merged to remove PCR and sequencing errors. To assign V, D and J gene segments, CDR3 sequences were aligned to IMGT reference sequences. For a sequence to be retained, at least a six-nucleotide match to both a V gene segment and a J gene segment was required. A rearrangement was called productive if the CDR3 had no stop codons and remained in frame with V and J, and every other rearrangement was called non-productive. CDR3 was defined according to IMGT convention as the region running from the second conserved V-encoded cysteine to the conserved J-encoded phenylalanine. The earlier analysis of about 620 of the donors excluded sequences that lacked an unambiguous match to a single V gene segment. An earlier analysis of under 750 of the donors called V segments functional above 56.7% productive rearrangements and segregating when the between-donor standard deviation exceeded 5%. A statistical classification framework was built for diagnosing cytomegalovirus status from the catalog of TCR beta chain sequences. A later analysis assigned V and J genes by comparing TCR nucleotide sequences with IMGT/GENE-DB human TR gene sequences. The TCRdist pipeline was used in a later analysis to assign CDR3 sequences and most-parsimonious VDJ recombination scenarios. In a later analysis, each TCR beta chain was defined by its CDR3 amino acid sequence together with its V-gene family, and reads without a unique V-gene family were excluded. As a way to deal with suspected cross-contamination and a sequencing artifact, a later analysis dropped 450 to 600 nucleotide sequences that were highly shared and had low generation probability. A later analysis calculated a clonal expansion index for each public chain from normalized within-repertoire ranks of inferred template counts. In a later analysis, generation probabilities were computed using a VDJ recombination model fitted to out-of-frame rearrangements, and the results were checked against IGoR. In a later analysis, hypergeometric tests were used to score TCR-TCR, TCR-HLA and TCR-CMV co-occurrence, with a repertoire-size bias correction applied to TCR pairs. To estimate false discovery rates, a later analysis permuted the HLA or CMV assignments 20 times. In a later analysis, co-occurring TCRs were grouped using DBSCAN, with TCRdist sequence similarity added in when clustering inside HLA-allele-positive subsets. Repertoires with fewer than 30,000 or more than 120,000 public chains were left out of co-occurrence clustering, as were a handful of repertoires with anomalous nucleotide sharing. Entries here come from immuneACCESS through TCRdb and include only in-frame sequences with V and J called. Some clones fail to appear in such tables; in the studies checked, an unresolved V gene covers under half of the shortfall, and the cause of the remainder is unknown. The DNA was the basis for D and trimming; V, J and clone size are from that table. The sample records about 140,000 clones, approximately 82% of which are singletons. Approximately 1.3% of the sample lies in the top ten.

The cohort consisted of more than 650 healthy bone marrow donors. At the time of sampling, all cohort members were nominally healthy, though unrecorded immune exposures were likely present. The donor tested CMV seropositive, placing the donor among the roughly 300 seropositive members of the cohort. Each donor provided a peripheral blood sample, and peripheral blood mononuclear cells were used for TCR beta sequencing. The Qiagen DNeasy Blood Extraction Kit was used to extract genomic DNA from the blood cell samples. Here V drops 6 bases and J drops 2 bases, and the junction holds 9 bases not matched to any gene. CDR1 and CDR2, looked up from the germline V gene, are MNHEY and SVGAGI. The CDR3 runs 15 amino acids, cysteine and phenylalanine included. Solely the CDR3 DNA is kept, with 45 bases framed from the first base.

In this chain, TRBV6-5 is recombined with TRBJ2-7, with 8 bases matching TRBD1. The clonotype originates from a man aged 25 to 45 in good health and CMV-seropositive. The specimen sequenced was PBMCs. For the CDR3, the sequence is CASRYSDRGPYEQYF. The DNA is as follows: TGTGCCAGCAGATATTCCGACAGGGGTCCCTACGAGCAGTACTTC.